What follows are 28 T cell receptor beta chains derived from one specimen sequenced in a study of blood T cell repertoires in COVID-19. Assay: immunoSEQ multiplex PCR; the TCRdb copy retains only in-frame clones and omits some. The profile shows about 140,000 clones, around 90% of them singletons. The material sequenced was peripheral blood. Receptors were obtained from a woman aged 55 to 70 with acute or convalescent COVID-19.

The chain is built from TRBV6-6 and TRBJ1-1; the match to TRBD1 covers 8 bases. The V gene's germline CDR1 is MNHNY and CDR2 SVGAGI (reference sequence). V was pared by 4 bases and J by 6 bases, with 7 bases of the junction left unmatched. The CDR3 sequence is 14 residues long. The CDR3 spells CASSFPEQGAEAFF. The CDR3 nucleotides are TGTGCCAGCAGTTTTCCGGAACAGGGGGCTGAAGCTTTCTTT.

This chain links TRBV6-5 with TRBJ1-1; D possibly corresponds to TRBD1 (5 bases). CDR3 length: 13 amino acids. Between the trimmed V and J ends, which lost 2 bases and 1 base, there was a span of 5 bases. Looked up from germline, CDR1 is MNHEY and CDR2 is SVGAGI. CDR3 region: CASSYGQNTEAFF. In DNA, the CDR3 is TGTGCCAGCAGTTACGGACAGAACACTGAAGCTTTCTTT.

The chain combines TRBV5-1 with TRBJ2-7; 7 positions match TRBD1. The length of the CDR3 is 14 residues. V shed 4 bases and J 3 bases; nucleotides not matched to a gene: 7. Germline assignment: CDR1 SGHRS and CDR2 YFSETQ. CDR3 in DNA: TGCGCCAGCAGCGTCGACAGGGTCGGCTACGAGCAGTACTTC. It encodes CASSVDRVGYEQYF.

The chain combines TRBV10-3 with TRBJ2-7; 8 nucleotides agree with TRBD1. The V segment lost 6 bases and the J segment 0 bases; nucleotides outside the gene matches: 7. This CDR3 contains 15 residues. CDR1 and CDR2 from the germline V gene are ENHRY and SYGVKD. CDR3 region: CAISPRDRTSYEQYF. CDR3 in DNA: TGTGCCATCAGCCCCCGGGACAGGACCTCCTACGAGCAGTACTTC.

This chain links TRBV7-2 with TRBJ2-5; D not resolved. Germline lookup yields CDR1 SGHTA and CDR2 FQGNSA. V was trimmed by 5 bases and J by 5 bases, leaving 15 bases between them. This CDR3 is built from 14 residues. This chain's CDR3 is CASSIGPERETQYF. For the CDR3, the DNA is TGTGCCAGCAGCATAGGACCCGAGAGGGAGACCCAGTACTTC.

The gene calls are TRBV28 and TRBJ1-2; D ambiguous. The V end was cut by 6 bases, the J end by 8 bases, with 16 bases between. From germline, CDR1 is MDHEN and CDR2 SYDVKM. The CDR3 runs 13 residues. CDR3 bases: TGTGCCAGCAGACCCCCTCGGGGTCGAGGCTACACCTTC. Protein: CASRPPRGRGYTF.

This chain links TRBV12-3 or TRBV12-4 with TRBJ1-5; no firm D call. The CDR3 spans 12 residues. Between the trimmed V and J ends, which lost 2 bases and 5 bases, there was a span of 4 bases. The CDR3 coding sequence is TGTGCCAGCAGTTTACAGTATCAGCCCCAGCATTTT. Translating gives CASSLQYQPQHF.

V is TRBV14 and J is TRBJ2-7; TRBD1 aligns across 7 bases. This CDR3 is 12 amino acids long. V lost 8 bases and J lost 0; bases outside the gene matches: 1. Germline lookup yields CDR1 SGHDN and CDR2 FVKESK. The CDR3 DNA reads as TGTGCCAGCCGGGACAGCTCCTACGAGCAGTACTTC. Translated, it gives CASRDSSYEQYF.

The chain is built from TRBV7-9 and TRBJ1-4, with 8 bases that match TRBD1. V lost 5 bases, J lost 6 bases, and 5 bases stayed unmatched. The CDR3 length is 14 residues. Germline loops: CDR1 SEHNR, CDR2 FQNEAQ (reference sequence). The DNA for the CDR3 is TGTGCCAGCAGCCGAGACAGGGGAGATGAAAAACTGTTTTTT. Translated, it gives CASSRDRGDEKLFF.

The CDR3 sequence is CASSYSGAGAGELFF. The DNA for the CDR3 is TGTGCCAGCAGTTACTCGGGGGCGGGCGCCGGGGAGCTGTTTTTT. V is TRBV6-2 or TRBV6-3 and J is TRBJ2-2, with a tentative D call TRBD1 (6 bases). The CDR3 length is 15 residues. From germline, CDR1 is MNHEY and CDR2 SVGEGT. V was trimmed by 0 bases and J by 6 bases, leaving 11 bases between them.

The chain employs TRBV27 and TRBJ1-6; D unresolved. V was trimmed by 2 bases and J by 8 bases, leaving 13 bases between them. This CDR3 has 15 amino acids. Germline V CDR1 and CDR2: MNHEY, SMNVEV (reference sequence). CDR3 protein: CASSLVGKIYSPLHF. The CDR3 DNA sequence: TGTGCCAGCAGTTTAGTCGGGAAGATCTATTCACCCCTCCACTTT.

This clone has just one count. The J gene is TRBJ1-2, the V gene TRBV30, with 8 bases identical to TRBD1. V lost 3 bases, J lost 2 bases, and 5 bases stayed unmatched. This CDR3 has 14 amino acids. Germline V lookup: CDR1 GTSNPN, CDR2 SVGIG (reference sequence). The DNA for the CDR3 is TGTGCCTGGAGGAGGACAGGGTTAAACTATGGCTACACCTTC. This codes for CAWRRTGLNYGYTF.

V is TRBV19 and J is TRBJ1-2; D is ambiguous. Trimming shortened V by 4 bases and J by 0 bases, and 18 bases separated the two germline ends. This CDR3 has 17 residues. The germline V gene encodes CDR1 LNHDA and CDR2 SQIVND (reference sequence). The CDR3 nucleotides read TGTGCCAGTAGTAACGCCAACGCCGGGAGAACTAACTATGGCTACACCTTC. This sequence encodes CASSNANAGRTNYGYTF.

The chain uses TRBV7-8 and TRBJ1-6, with 7 bases lining up with TRBD1. The CDR3 contains 14 residues. CDR1 SGHVS and CDR2 FQNEAQ come from the germline V gene. The V gene end was trimmed by 1 base and the J gene end by 10 bases; junction bases not matched to a gene: 4. CDR3 sequence: CASSLGQGKSPLHF. For the CDR3, the DNA is TGTGCCAGCAGCTTAGGACAGGGTAAATCACCCCTCCACTTT. The full variable domain, rest sourced from reference TRBV7-8 and TRBJ1-6, is GAGVSQSPRYKVAKRGQDVALRCDPISGHVSLFWYQQALGQGPEFLTYFQNEAQLDKSGLPSDRFFAERPEGSVSTLKIQRTQQEDSAVYLCASSLGQGKSPLHFGNGTRLTVT.

V is TRBV30 and J is TRBJ1-1, with 9 bases lining up with TRBD1. V trimming: 3 bases; J trimming: 6 bases; junction bases outside the gene matches: 5. This CDR3 has 13 amino acids. Looked up from germline, CDR1 is GTSNPN and CDR2 is SVGIG (reference sequence). CDR3 coding DNA: TGTGCCTGGAGACAGGGGGCCGGCTCTGAAGCTTTCTTT. This gives the protein CAWRQGAGSEAFF.

The rearrangement links TRBV19 to TRBJ2-1, with 13 positions matching TRBD2. The CDR3 sequence is 15 residues long. Germline assignment: CDR1 LNHDA and CDR2 SQIVND (reference sequence). V was pared by 6 bases and J by 4 bases, with 3 bases of the junction left unmatched. The CDR3 reads CASRRTSGGYNEQFF. CDR3 coding DNA: TGTGCCAGTAGACGGACTAGCGGGGGTTACAATGAGCAGTTCTTC. Drawing the rest from reference TRBV19 and TRBJ2-1, the complete variable domain is DGGITQSPKYLFRKEGQNVTLSCEQNLNHDAMYWYRQDPGQGLRLIYYSQIVNDFQKGDIAEGYSVSREKKESFPLTVTSAQKNPTAFYLCASRRTSGGYNEQFFGPGTRLTVL.

V usage is TRBV5-1 and J usage is TRBJ2-3, with D perhaps matching TRBD1 (5 bases). The V gene lost 3 bases and the J gene lost 2 bases, with 10 bases spanning the gap. The CDR3 is 14 residues long. Germline-derived CDR1 and CDR2 are SGHRS and YFSETQ. The chain's CDR3 is CASSSRQNTDTQYF. The DNA of the CDR3 is TGCGCCAGCAGCTCCAGACAGAACACAGATACGCAGTATTTT.

The genes are TRBV15 and TRBJ1-3; 9 nucleotides agree with TRBD1. The CDR3 extends over 15 amino acids. With V trimmed by 5 bases and J by 1 base, 3 bases remained unmatched. Germline loops: CDR1 LNHNV, CDR2 YYDKDF (reference sequence). CDR3 DNA: TGTGCCACCAGCGCCGGGACAGGGTCTGGAAACACCATATATTTT. This sequence encodes CATSAGTGSGNTIYF.

The CDR3: CASSRTFLGNQPQHF. Here the CDR3 DNA reads TGCGCCAGCAGCCGGACTTTCCTGGGGAATCAGCCCCAGCATTTT. The chain joins TRBV4-1 to TRBJ1-5; D is unresolved. The germline gives CDR1 MGHRA, CDR2 YSYEKL. Deletions cut 4 bases from V and 4 bases from J, with 14 bases between. CDR3 length: 15 residues.

The CDR3 sequence is CASSERLAGLNTGELFF. In nucleotides, the CDR3 is TGTGCCAGCAGCGAGAGACTAGCGGGACTGAACACCGGGGAGCTGTTTTTT. The chain is built from TRBV5-4 and TRBJ2-2, with 11 bases aligning to TRBD2. V gave up 4 bases and J gave up 1 base; unmatched junction bases: 6. This CDR3 spans 17 amino acids. Looked up from germline, CDR1 is SGHNT and CDR2 is YYREEE (reference sequence).

The rearrangement joins TRBV2 to TRBJ1-1; 8 bases align to TRBD1. Germline V gene lookup returns CDR1 SNHLY and CDR2 FYNNEI. V trimming: 2 bases; J trimming: 5 bases; junction bases outside the gene matches: 4. This CDR3 comprises 14 residues. The CDR3, as DNA: TGTGCCAGCAGTGAACAGGGGGCGCGGACTGAAGCTTTCTTT. Its protein product is CASSEQGARTEAFF. Filled out from reference TRBV2 and TRBJ1-1, the complete variable domain reads EPEVTQTPSHQVTQMGQEVILRCVPISNHLYFYWYRQILGQKVEFLVSFYNNEISEKSEIFDDQFSVERPDGSNFTLKIRSTKLEDSAMYFCASSEQGARTEAFFGQGTRLTVV.

The chain carries TRBV6-5 and TRBJ2-1, with a possible D match to TRBD1 (6 bases). Trimming stripped 6 bases from V and 2 bases from J, with 11 bases between. The CDR3 spans 14 residues. CDR1 and CDR2 (germline): MNHEY, SVGAGI. CDR3 nucleotide sequence: TGTGCCAGCAGAAGACAGGATCCCTACAATGAGCAGTTCTTC. Amino acids: CASRRQDPYNEQFF.

The chain uses TRBV5-4 and TRBJ2-1; no clear D. The CDR3 extends over 13 amino acids. From germline, CDR1 is SGHNT and CDR2 YYREEE (reference sequence). V was trimmed by 4 bases and J by 5 bases, leaving 10 bases between them. This CDR3 reads CASSRASDNEQFF. CDR3 nucleotide sequence: TGTGCCAGCAGCCGAGCGAGCGACAATGAGCAGTTCTTC.

This chain uses TRBV27 with TRBJ2-7; possible D gene TRBD2, 5 bases. Trimming shortened V by 3 bases and J by 0 bases, and 6 bases separated the two germline ends. This CDR3 spans 13 amino acids. CDR1 and CDR2 (germline): MNHEY, SMNVEV (reference sequence). The CDR3, as DNA: TGTGCCAGCAGTTTGGACTCCTCCTACGAGCAGTACTTC. Amino acid sequence: CASSLDSSYEQYF.

CDR3 nucleotide sequence: TGCGCCAGCAGCTATGGGACAGAGAACAATGAGCAGTTCTTC. The encoded protein is CASSYGTENNEQFF. The rearrangement uses TRBV5-1 and TRBJ2-1; 7 nucleotides align to TRBD1. CDR3 length: 14 amino acids. Germline V CDR1 and CDR2: SGHRS, YFSETQ. The V and J ends lost 3 bases and 5 bases, in that order; junction bases with no gene match: 5.

V usage is TRBV28 and J usage is TRBJ2-7; D ambiguous. The CDR3 runs to 13 residues. The V end lost 6 bases, the J end lost 0 bases, and 9 bases lay between the germline ends. Germline V gene data show CDR1 as MDHEN and CDR2 as SYDVKM. The CDR3 loop is CASRFGTSYEQYF. CDR3 DNA sequence: TGTGCCAGCAGGTTTGGCACCTCCTACGAGCAGTACTTC.

The rearrangement joins TRBV5-8 to TRBJ1-5; tentatively, D is TRBD1 (6 bases). V was cut by 4 bases and J by 0 bases, with 11 bases left in between. Germline CDR1 SGHTS, CDR2 YDEGEE. CDR3 length: 15 residues. The chain's CDR3 is CASSVWTASNQPQHF. The CDR3 DNA reads as TGTGCCAGCAGCGTGTGGACAGCTAGCAATCAGCCCCAGCATTTT.

This chain links TRBV5-1 with TRBJ1-4; D remains unclear. Trimming took off 1 base at V and 3 bases at J, with 7 bases between the two ends. CDR1 and CDR2 from the germline V gene are SGHRS and YFSETQ. The CDR3 extends over 14 amino acids. CDR3: CASSLREANEKLFF. The DNA of the CDR3 is TGCGCCAGCAGCTTGCGGGAGGCTAATGAAAAACTGTTTTTT.